This T cell receptor (beta chain) was found in a study of OX40 agonist ivuxolimab in advanced cancers. General notes on the study: Ivuxolimab was an agonistic, fully human IgG2 monoclonal antibody directed against OX40 (CD134), a costimulatory receptor. The paper reports the monotherapy dose-escalation portion (N of about 50 patients) of the phase I ivuxolimab trial. Intravenous ivuxolimab was administered to patients every 2 weeks at six dose levels: 0.01, 0.1, 0.3, 1.5, 3 and 10 mg/kg. In the dose-escalation cohort, 82.7% of patients were male, and the mean age was roughly 60 years, with a range of roughly 20 to 80. Peripheral TCRbeta sequencing was intended to test whether TCR sequence diversity was altered and clonal T-cell expansion was caused by ivuxolimab. Partial responses occurred in three dose-escalation patients: two with cutaneous melanoma and one with hepatocellular carcinoma. Patients were allowed to have had prior anti-PD-1, anti-PD-L1 or anti-CTLA-4 therapy, and 30% to 40% of the dose-escalation patients had previously received checkpoint inhibitors. Of the roughly 50 dose-escalation patients, hepatocellular carcinoma was present in around 19, melanoma in roughly 15, renal cell carcinoma in 9 and head and neck cancer in 9. What the research found in general, with its limitations: Antigen specificity was not determined for the clonally expanded peripheral T cells. Low levels of normalized T-cell clonal expansion were also seen in some patients who did not respond. At doses of 0.1 to 3.0 mg/kg, clonal expansion of both CD4+ and CD8+ blood T cells was observed from baseline to week 6. In the 0.1-3.0 mg/kg groups, partial responders were among the patients with the lowest normalized peripheral clonal expansion, particularly in CD8+ T cells. After ivuxolimab, expanded clones were on average more numerous among CD8+ T cells than among CD4+ T cells.

Patients with autoimmune disease history or receiving systemic immunosuppression were excluded from the trial. Peripheral blood for TCR sequencing was collected from all dose cohorts at baseline, on cycle 4 day 1, and on cycle 7 day 1. Samples came from an open-label, multicenter, first-in-human phase I dose-escalation trial of ivuxolimab. Adults with locally advanced or metastatic melanoma, renal cell carcinoma, hepatocellular carcinoma or head and neck squamous cell carcinoma were enrolled in the trial. Before TCR sequencing, CD4+ and CD8+ T cells were separately sorted from peripheral blood. Genomic DNA was extracted from sorted cells for sequencing of the TCRbeta CDR3 region. The immunoSEQ Assay was used to sequence the TCRbeta CDR3 regions. What TCRdb holds here is the immuneACCESS table cut down to in-frame rearrangements. Part of the clones is not present; checked against another copy, under half of the missing clones reflect an unresolved V gene, and the others are unexplained. The sample table holds about 63,000 clones, of which about 77% were seen once. 1.5% to 2% of the sample is taken by the ten largest.

This clone was recorded once. Its specific antigen is unknown. Qualities for individual bases were not recorded, and no much larger clone is one base off. There are 14 amino acids in the CDR3, from cysteine to phenylalanine inclusive. The DNA shown is the 42-base CDR3, in frame from base 1. For CDR1 and CDR2, the germline V gene lists ENHRY and SYGVKD. At the junction V is shortened by 3 bases and J by 5 bases, with 11 bases in between. The sequence joins TRBV10-3 to TRBJ2-1; there is no confident call for the D gene. The sample here was CD4+ or CD8+ T cells sorted from blood, taken in a trial of the OX40 agonist ivuxolimab. The receptor was derived from an adult with an advanced solid tumor such as melanoma, head and neck, liver or kidney cancer. The CDR3 loop reads CAISDAMFHNEQFF. The sequenced DNA is TGTGCCATCAGTGATGCTATGTTCCACAATGAGCAGTTCTTC.